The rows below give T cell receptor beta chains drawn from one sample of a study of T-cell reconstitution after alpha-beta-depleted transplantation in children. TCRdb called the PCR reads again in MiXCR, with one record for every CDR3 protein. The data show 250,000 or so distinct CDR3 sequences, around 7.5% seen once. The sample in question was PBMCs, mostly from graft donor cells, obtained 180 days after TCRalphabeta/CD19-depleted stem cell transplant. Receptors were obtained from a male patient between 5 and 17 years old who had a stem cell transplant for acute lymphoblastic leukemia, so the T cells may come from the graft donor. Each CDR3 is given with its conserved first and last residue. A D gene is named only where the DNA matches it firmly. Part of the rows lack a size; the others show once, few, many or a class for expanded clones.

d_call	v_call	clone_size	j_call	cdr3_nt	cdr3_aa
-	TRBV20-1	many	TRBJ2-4	TGCAGTGCTAGGGGACCTAACCTAGCCAAAAACATTCAGTACTTC	CSARGPNLAKNIQYF
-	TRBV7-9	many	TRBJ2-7	TGTGCCACCCGAGGGGGGATTCACGAGCAGTACTTC	CATRGGIHEQYF
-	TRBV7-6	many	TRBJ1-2	TGTGCCAGCAGCTTAAGTGAGGGGCTAGGAGGTGGCTACACCTTC	CASSLSEGLGGGYTF
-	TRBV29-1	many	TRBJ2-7	TGCAGCGTTGAAGGGCCCATGGGCGAGCAGTACTTC	CSVEGPMGEQYF
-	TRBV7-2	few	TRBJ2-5	TGTGCCAGCAGCTCGACGCGGCGGGGTTGGCAAGAGACCCAGTACTTC	CASSSTRRGWQETQYF
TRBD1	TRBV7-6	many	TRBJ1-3	TGTGCCAGCAGCTTAGTGTCGGGACAGGGACTAATTGGAAACACCATATATTTT	CASSLVSGQGLIGNTIYF
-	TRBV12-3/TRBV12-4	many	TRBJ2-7	TGTGCCAGCAGTTTCCATGGCAGGGAATACGAGCAGTACTTC	CASSFHGREYEQYF
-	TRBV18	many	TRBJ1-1	TGTGCCAGCTCACAAGGGGCAGACACTGAAGCTTTCTTT	CASSQGADTEAFF
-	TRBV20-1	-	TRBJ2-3	TGCAGTGCAGCAGACAGAGGGGGAACAGATACGCAGTATTTT	CSAADRGGTDTQYF
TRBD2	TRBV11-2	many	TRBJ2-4	TGTGCCAGCAGCCCTCCCTCGCGGGGGAACATTCAGTACTTC	CASSPPSRGNIQYF
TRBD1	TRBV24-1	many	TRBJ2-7	TGTGCCACCCGCCCCGGACAGGGGGTTTACGAGCAGTACTTC	CATRPGQGVYEQYF
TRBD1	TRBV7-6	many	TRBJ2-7	TGTGCCAGCAGCTCGGACAGGGGGGGCACCTACGAGCAGTACTTC	CASSSDRGGTYEQYF
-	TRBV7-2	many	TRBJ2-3	TGTGCCAGCAGCTTAGCCGGGCAGGGCGCAGATACGCAGTATTTT	CASSLAGQGADTQYF
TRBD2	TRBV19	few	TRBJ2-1	TGTGCCAGTAATGGGGCTAGCGGGAGGCATGAGCAGTTCTTC	CASNGASGRHEQFF